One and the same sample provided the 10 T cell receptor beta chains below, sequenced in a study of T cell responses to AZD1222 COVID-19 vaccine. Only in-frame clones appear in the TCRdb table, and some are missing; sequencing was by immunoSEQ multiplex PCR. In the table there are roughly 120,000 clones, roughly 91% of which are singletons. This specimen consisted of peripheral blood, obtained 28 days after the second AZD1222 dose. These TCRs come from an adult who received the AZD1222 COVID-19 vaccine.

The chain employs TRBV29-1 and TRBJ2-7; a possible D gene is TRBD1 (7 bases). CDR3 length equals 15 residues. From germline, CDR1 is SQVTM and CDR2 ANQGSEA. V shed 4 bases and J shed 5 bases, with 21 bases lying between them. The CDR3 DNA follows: TGCAGCGTTGTTAGGGAGGACAGGCTGAATGACGAGCAGTACTTC. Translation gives CSVVREDRLNDEQYF.

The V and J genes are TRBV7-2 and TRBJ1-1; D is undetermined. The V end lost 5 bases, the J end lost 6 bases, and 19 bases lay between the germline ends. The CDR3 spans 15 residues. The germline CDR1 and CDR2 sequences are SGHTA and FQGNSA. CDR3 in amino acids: CASSTAAIDGAEAFF. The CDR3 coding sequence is TGTGCCAGCAGCACCGCAGCCATTGATGGAGCTGAAGCTTTCTTT.

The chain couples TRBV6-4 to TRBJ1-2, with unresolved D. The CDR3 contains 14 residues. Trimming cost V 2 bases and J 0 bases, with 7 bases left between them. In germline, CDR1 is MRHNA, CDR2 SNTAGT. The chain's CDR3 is CASSDITPNYGYTF. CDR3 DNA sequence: TGTGCCAGCAGTGACATAACTCCTAACTATGGCTACACCTTC.

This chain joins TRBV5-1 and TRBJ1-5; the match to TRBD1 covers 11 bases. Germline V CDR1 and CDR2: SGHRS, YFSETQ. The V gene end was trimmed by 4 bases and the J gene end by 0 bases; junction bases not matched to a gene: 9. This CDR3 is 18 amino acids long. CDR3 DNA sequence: TGCGCCAGCAGCCACGGGACAGGGGGGCCCTATAGCAATCAGCCCCAGCATTTT. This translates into CASSHGTGGPYSNQPQHF.

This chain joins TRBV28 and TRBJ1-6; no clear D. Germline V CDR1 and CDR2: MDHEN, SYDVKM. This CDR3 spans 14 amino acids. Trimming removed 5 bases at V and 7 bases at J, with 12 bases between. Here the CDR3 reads CASSPPPLNSPLHF. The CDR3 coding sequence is TGTGCCAGCAGTCCCCCTCCGCTCAATTCACCCCTCCACTTT.

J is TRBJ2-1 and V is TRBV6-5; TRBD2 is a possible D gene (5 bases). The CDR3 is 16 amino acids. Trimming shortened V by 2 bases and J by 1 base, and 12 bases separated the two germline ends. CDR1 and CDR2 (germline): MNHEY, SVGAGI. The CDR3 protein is CASSYETSMSYNEQFF. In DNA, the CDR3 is TGTGCCAGCAGTTACGAAACTAGTATGTCCTACAATGAGCAGTTCTTC.

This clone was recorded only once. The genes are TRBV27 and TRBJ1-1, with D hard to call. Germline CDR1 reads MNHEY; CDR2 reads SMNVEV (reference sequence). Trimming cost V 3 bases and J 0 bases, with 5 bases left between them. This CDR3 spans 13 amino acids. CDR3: CASSFGLNTEAFF. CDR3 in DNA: TGTGCCAGCAGTTTTGGGTTGAACACTGAAGCTTTCTTT.

The CDR3 bases are TGTGCCAGCAGTTACTCATCCCAGCTGGGCTACAATGAGCAGTTCTTC. Amino acids: CASSYSSQLGYNEQFF. The J gene is TRBJ2-1, the V gene TRBV6-6; D is undetermined. Per germline, CDR1 MNHNY and CDR2 SVGAGI (reference sequence). This CDR3 is 16 amino acids long. V was shortened by 0 bases and J by 3 bases, with 12 bases between the two germline ends.

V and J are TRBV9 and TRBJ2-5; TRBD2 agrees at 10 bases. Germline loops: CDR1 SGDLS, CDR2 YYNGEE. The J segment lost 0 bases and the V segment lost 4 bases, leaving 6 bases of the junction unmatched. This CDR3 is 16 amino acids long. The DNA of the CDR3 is TGTGCCAGCAGCTATGGACTAGCGGAATACCAAGAGACCCAGTACTTC. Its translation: CASSYGLAEYQETQYF.

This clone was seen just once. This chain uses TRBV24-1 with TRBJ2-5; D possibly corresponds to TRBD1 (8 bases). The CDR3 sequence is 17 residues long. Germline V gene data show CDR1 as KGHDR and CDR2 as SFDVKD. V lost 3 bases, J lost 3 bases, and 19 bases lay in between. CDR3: CATSDTTSRGLEETQYF. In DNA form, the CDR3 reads TGTGCCACCAGTGATACGACTAGCAGGGGGCTAGAAGAGACCCAGTACTTC.